This T cell receptor beta chain was recorded in a study of molecular identifiers for immune sequencing clone quantification. TCRdb re-derived calls from the PCR reads in MiXCR, one entry per CDR3 protein. The repertoire holds nearly 55,000 distinct CDR3 sequences, with about a third as singletons. Trimming shortened V by 5 bases and J by 0 bases, and 14 bases separated the two germline ends. Germline lookup yields CDR1 SGHTA and CDR2 FQGNSA. The CDR3 sequence is 15 residues long. This rearrangement joins TRBV7-2 to TRBJ2-7, with a weak D call TRBD2 (6 bases). Sequencing was done on a sample of naive CD8+ T cells from blood, with Jurkat cell RNA spiked in. Subset specified: FACS-sorted CD8+CD4-CCR7+CD45RA+ naive T cells. The receptor's source is a human donor in good health. Some libraries in this study had Jurkat cell RNA spiked in. CDR3 nucleotides: TGTGCCAGCAGCCCCAGGACTATCCACTCCTACGAGCAGTACTTC. This sequence encodes CASSPRTIHSYEQYF.